This T cell receptor (beta chain) was documented in a study of T cells after yellow fever vaccination. TCRdb processed the 5' RACE reads anew with MiXCR; each CDR3 protein has one entry. Among 400,000 to 650,000 distinct CDR3 sequences, around a fifth were seen once, and the ten largest hold approximately 16%. CDR1 and CDR2 (germline): SGHRS, YFSETQ. Deletions cut 1 base from V and 5 bases from J, with 15 bases between. The CDR3 extends over 15 amino acids. In this sample, this clonotype turned up once. The origin of this receptor is a man aged 18 to 30 who received the YFV17D yellow fever vaccine. J is TRBJ1-2 and V is TRBV5-1, with D tentatively TRBD1 (5 bases). Sample: PBMCs, taken roughly 23 days after the first yellow fever vaccination. CDR3 residues: CASSLKSGERYGYTF. The CDR3 DNA follows: TGCGCCAGCAGCTTGAAGTCGGGGGAGAGGTATGGCTACACCTTC.